What follows are 16 T cell receptor beta chains derived from one specimen sequenced in a study of OX40 agonist ivuxolimab in advanced cancers. Repertoires were generated with immunoSEQ multiplex PCR, while TCRdb's copy carries only in-frame clones and drops some. This table holds roughly 79,000 clones, roughly 90% found once. The sample consisted of CD4+ or CD8+ T cells sorted from blood, taken in a trial of the OX40 agonist ivuxolimab. These receptors were taken from an adult with an advanced solid tumor such as melanoma, head and neck, liver or kidney cancer.

This chain connects TRBV15 to TRBJ2-7; D not resolved. The CDR3 consists of 15 residues. Per the germline V gene, CDR1 is LNHNV and CDR2 is YYDKDF (reference sequence). V lost 0 bases and J 2 bases, leaving 11 bases between the germline ends. The CDR3 DNA reads TGTGCCACCAGCAGAGATGCAGGTTTTACCTACGAGCAGTACTTC. Its translation: CATSRDAGFTYEQYF.

This clone was picked up one time. This rearrangement joins TRBV7-9 to TRBJ2-5; 15 bases line up with TRBD2. The end of the DNA fits TRBJ2-7 better, so the J call may be wrong. Germline values: CDR1 SEHNR, CDR2 FQNEAQ (reference sequence). The CDR3 is 16 amino acids. The CDR3, as DNA: TGTGCCAGCAGCCGAGGACTAGCGGGAGGGGTGGGCGAGCAGTACTTC. It translates to CASSRGLAGGVGEQYF.

This chain joins TRBV7-8 and TRBJ2-7; the D is unclear. Germline values: CDR1 SGHVS, CDR2 FQNEAQ. V gave up 3 bases and J gave up 7 bases, with 13 bases separating them. This CDR3 contains 13 residues. CDR3 amino acids: CASSLGSYGEQYF. CDR3 DNA sequence: TGTGCCAGCAGCTTGGGCTCCTATGGGGAGCAGTACTTC.

This chain uses TRBV5-1 with TRBJ2-1; TRBD2 matches at 10 bases. This CDR3 region has 15 residues. From germline, CDR1 is SGHRS and CDR2 YFSETQ. The junction had 4 bases not matched to a gene; V was cut back by 0 bases and J by 7 bases. CDR3 DNA sequence: TGCGCCAGCAGCTTGGAAGCGGGAGGGTGGAATGAGCAGTTCTTC. Translation: CASSLEAGGWNEQFF.

V gene TRBV29-1 combines with J gene TRBJ2-1, with D hard to call. This CDR3 is 13 amino acids long. CDR1 and CDR2 from the germline V gene are SQVTM and ANQGSEA. Trimming shortened V by 6 bases and J by 8 bases, and 17 bases separated the two germline ends. The CDR3 DNA reads as TGCAGCGTACGTGGAGCCGTTATCGATGAGCAGTTCTTC. Residues: CSVRGAVIDEQFF.

The genes are TRBV25-1 and TRBJ2-5; TRBD2 agrees at 11 bases. The V and J ends lost 5 bases and 3 bases, in that order; junction bases with no gene match: 8. This CDR3 region has 16 residues. Per the germline V gene, CDR1 is MGHDK and CDR2 is SYGVNS. The CDR3 nucleotides are TGTGCCAGCAGTCAACTAGCGGGAGCGGTAAAAGAGACCCAGTACTTC. Its translation: CASSQLAGAVKETQYF.

The chain joins TRBV7-2 to TRBJ1-5, with D maybe TRBD1 (6 bases). The CDR3 totals 15 residues. The V end lost 5 bases, the J end lost 0 bases, and 11 bases lay between the germline ends. CDR1 and CDR2 from the germline V gene are SGHTA and FQGNSA. The CDR3 DNA follows: TGTGCCAGCAGCGAACAGGGTCATAGCAATCAGCCCCAGCATTTT. The encoded protein is CASSEQGHSNQPQHF.

J is TRBJ1-2 and V is TRBV27, with 9 bases matching TRBD1. Germline CDR1 is MNHEY and CDR2 is SMNVEV (reference sequence). The CDR3 contains 13 residues. V dropped 6 bases and J dropped 8; count of bases not matched to a gene: 7. The CDR3, as DNA: TGTGCCAGCAGGACACAGGGGGCGGGGGGCTACACCTTC. It yields the protein CASRTQGAGGYTF.

DNA of the CDR3: TGTGCCAGCAGCCGTCTTGGGGATACGCAGTATTTT. Protein sequence: CASSRLGDTQYF. This chain joins TRBV11-3 and TRBJ2-3; D not certain. Trimming cost V 5 bases and J 6 bases, with 9 bases left between them. The CDR3 totals 12 residues. Germline values: CDR1 SGHNT, CDR2 YENEEA.

The chain recombines TRBV18 with TRBJ1-1; TRBD1 matches 9 bases. Germline loops: CDR1 KGHSH, CDR2 LQKENI. V dropped 6 bases and J dropped 4; count of bases not matched to a gene: 12. CDR3 size: 16 residues. CDR3 loop: CASSFGTGRLITEAFF. CDR3 nucleotide sequence: TGTGCCAGCTCCTTTGGGACAGGGAGGTTGATCACTGAAGCTTTCTTT.

The chain couples TRBV4-2 to TRBJ2-1; TRBD2 is a possible D gene (6 bases). V lost 4 bases and J lost 2, with 15 bases in between. The CDR3 has 16 residues. CDR1 and CDR2 (germline): LGHNA, YNFKEQ. CDR3 DNA sequence: TGTGCCAGCAGCCTCCAAGGAGCGGGTACCTACAATGAGCAGTTCTTC. Amino acid sequence: CASSLQGAGTYNEQFF.

The chain recombines TRBV4-1 with TRBJ2-7, with 12 bases matching TRBD2. This CDR3 is 17 amino acids long. With 1 base clipped from V and 4 bases from J, the junction kept 8 bases outside the gene matches. CDR1 and CDR2 (germline): MGHRA, YSYEKL. The CDR3 bases are TGCGCCAGCAGCCAAGTGGCGGGACTAGCGGGCAGTTACGAGCAGTACTTC. Encoded protein: CASSQVAGLAGSYEQYF.

This rearrangement joins TRBV23-1 to TRBJ1-5; D might be TRBD1 (6 bases). TRBV23-1 is known as an ORF, though its function is uncertain. The V end lost 8 bases, the J end lost 5 bases, and 22 bases lay between the germline ends. The CDR3 contains 16 residues. The CDR3 coding sequence is TGCGCCAGCCGGGAGGGGTGGCAGGGGTGGCATCAGCCCCAGCATTTT. Protein product: CASREGWQGWHQPQHF.

CDR3 DNA: TGCGCCAGCAGCTTGGATCTTCTCGTGGGGGATTCTAGAGATACGCAGTATTTT. Encoded protein: CASSLDLLVGDSRDTQYF. The genes are TRBV5-1 and TRBJ2-3; D may match TRBD1 or TRBD2 (5 bases each). The CDR3 is made up of 18 amino acids. V lost 0 bases and J 5 bases, leaving 22 bases between the germline ends. Germline V gives CDR1 SGHRS, CDR2 YFSETQ.

This clone has just one count. The V gene is TRBV4-1, the J gene TRBJ2-1; no firm D call. Germline-derived CDR1 and CDR2 are MGHRA and YSYEKL. This CDR3 is 13 amino acids long. V lost 3 bases and J lost 4, with 7 bases in between. This chain's CDR3 is CASSHDGYNEQFF. CDR3 DNA: TGCGCCAGCAGCCATGATGGTTACAATGAGCAGTTCTTC.

This clone occurred once. The CDR3 coding sequence is TGTGCCAGCAGTTACTTATCTCTGGGGGAGACCCAGTACTTC. Its translation: CASSYLSLGETQYF. V usage is TRBV6-5 and J usage is TRBJ2-5; D is ambiguous. Between the trimmed V and J ends, which lost 1 base and 5 bases, there was a span of 11 bases. Germline V CDR1 and CDR2: MNHEY, SVGAGI. This CDR3 spans 14 amino acids.